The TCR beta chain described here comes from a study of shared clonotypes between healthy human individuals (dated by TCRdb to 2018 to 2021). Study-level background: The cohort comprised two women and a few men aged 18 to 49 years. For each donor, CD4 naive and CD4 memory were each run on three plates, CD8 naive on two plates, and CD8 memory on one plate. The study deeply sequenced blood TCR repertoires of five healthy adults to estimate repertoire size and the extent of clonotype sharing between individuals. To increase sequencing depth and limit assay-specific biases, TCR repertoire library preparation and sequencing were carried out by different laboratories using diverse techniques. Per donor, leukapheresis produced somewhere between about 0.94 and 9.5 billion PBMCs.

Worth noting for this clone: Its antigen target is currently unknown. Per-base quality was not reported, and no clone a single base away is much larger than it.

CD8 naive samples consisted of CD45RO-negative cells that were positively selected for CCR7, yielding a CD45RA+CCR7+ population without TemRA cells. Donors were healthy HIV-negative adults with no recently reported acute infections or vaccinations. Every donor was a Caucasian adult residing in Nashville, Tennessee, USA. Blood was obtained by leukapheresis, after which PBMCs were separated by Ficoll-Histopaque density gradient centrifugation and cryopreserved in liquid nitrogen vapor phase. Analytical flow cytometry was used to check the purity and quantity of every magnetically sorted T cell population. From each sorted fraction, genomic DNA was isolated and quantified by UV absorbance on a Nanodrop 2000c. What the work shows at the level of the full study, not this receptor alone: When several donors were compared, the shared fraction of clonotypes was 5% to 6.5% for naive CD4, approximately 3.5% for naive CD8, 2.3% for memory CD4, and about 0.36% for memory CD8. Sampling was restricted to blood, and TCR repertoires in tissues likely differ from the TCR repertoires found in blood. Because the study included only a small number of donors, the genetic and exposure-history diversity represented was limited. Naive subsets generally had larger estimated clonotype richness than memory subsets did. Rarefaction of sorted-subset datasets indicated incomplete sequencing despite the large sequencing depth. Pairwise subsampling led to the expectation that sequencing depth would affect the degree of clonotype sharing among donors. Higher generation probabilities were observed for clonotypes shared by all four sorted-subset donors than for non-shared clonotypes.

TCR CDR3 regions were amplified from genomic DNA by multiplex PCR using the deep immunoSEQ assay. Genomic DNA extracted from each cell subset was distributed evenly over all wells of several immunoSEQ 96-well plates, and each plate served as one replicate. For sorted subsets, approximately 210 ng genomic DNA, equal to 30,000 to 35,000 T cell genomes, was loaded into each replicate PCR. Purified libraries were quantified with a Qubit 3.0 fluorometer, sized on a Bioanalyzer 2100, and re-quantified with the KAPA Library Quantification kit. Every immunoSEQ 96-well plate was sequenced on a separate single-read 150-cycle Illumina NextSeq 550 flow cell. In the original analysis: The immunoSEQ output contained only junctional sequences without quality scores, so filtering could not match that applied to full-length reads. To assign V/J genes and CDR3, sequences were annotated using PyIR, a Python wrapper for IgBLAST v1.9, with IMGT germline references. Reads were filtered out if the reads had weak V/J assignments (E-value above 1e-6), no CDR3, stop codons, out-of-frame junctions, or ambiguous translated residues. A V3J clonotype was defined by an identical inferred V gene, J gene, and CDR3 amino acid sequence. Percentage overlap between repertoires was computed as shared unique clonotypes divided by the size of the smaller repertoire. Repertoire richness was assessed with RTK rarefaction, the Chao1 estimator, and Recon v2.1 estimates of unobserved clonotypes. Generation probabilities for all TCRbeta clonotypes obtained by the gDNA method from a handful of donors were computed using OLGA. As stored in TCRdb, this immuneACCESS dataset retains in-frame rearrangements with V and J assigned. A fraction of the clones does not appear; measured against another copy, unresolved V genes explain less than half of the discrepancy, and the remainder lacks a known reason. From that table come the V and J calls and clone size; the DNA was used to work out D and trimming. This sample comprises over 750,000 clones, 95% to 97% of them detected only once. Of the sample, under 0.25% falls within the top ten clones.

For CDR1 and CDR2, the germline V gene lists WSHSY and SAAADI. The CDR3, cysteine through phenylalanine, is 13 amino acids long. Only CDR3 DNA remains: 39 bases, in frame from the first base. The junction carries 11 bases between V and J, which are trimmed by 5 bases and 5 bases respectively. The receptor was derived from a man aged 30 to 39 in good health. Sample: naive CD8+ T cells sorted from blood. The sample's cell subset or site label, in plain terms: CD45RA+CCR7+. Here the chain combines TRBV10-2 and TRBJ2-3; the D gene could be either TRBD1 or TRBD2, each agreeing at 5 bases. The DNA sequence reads TGCGCCAGCAGTCAGGGAGAAGGAGATACGCAGTATTTT. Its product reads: CASSQGEGDTQYF.